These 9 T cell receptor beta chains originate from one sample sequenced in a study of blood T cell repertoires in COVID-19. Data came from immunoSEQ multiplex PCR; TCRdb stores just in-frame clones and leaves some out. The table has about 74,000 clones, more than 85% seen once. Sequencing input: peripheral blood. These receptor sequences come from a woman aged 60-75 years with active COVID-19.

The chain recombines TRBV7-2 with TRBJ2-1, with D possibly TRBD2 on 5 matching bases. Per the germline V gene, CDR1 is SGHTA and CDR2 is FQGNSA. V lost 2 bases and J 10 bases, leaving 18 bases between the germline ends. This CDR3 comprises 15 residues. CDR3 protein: CASSLNPPGGGEQFF. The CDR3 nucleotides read TGTGCCAGCAGCTTAAATCCCCCCGGAGGCGGGGAGCAGTTCTTC. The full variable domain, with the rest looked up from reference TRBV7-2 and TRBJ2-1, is GAGVSQSPSNKVTEKGKDVELRCDPISGHTALYWYRQSLGQGLEFLIYFQGNSAPDKSGLPSDRFSAERTGGSVSTLTIQRTQQEDSAVYLCASSLNPPGGGEQFFGPGTRLTVL.

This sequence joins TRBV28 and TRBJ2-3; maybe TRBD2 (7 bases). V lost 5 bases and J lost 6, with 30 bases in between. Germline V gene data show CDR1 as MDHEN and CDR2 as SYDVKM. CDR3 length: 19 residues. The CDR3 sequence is CASSGSGWLADPGGDTQYF. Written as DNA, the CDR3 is TGTGCCAGCAGTGGCTCCGGGTGGCTAGCGGACCCTGGGGGCGATACGCAGTATTTT. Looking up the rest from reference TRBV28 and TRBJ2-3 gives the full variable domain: DVKVTQSSRYLVKRTGEKVFLECVQDMDHENMFWYRQDPGLGLRLIYFSYDVKMKEKGDIPEGYSVSREKKERFSLILESASTNQTSMYLCASSGSGWLADPGGDTQYFGPGTRLTVL.

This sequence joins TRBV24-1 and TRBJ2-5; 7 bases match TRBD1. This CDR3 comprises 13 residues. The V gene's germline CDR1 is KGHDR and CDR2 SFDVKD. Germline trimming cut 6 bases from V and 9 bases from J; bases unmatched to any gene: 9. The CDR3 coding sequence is TGTGCCACCAGTTATAGCCAGACAGGGCCCCAGTACTTC. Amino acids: CATSYSQTGPQYF.

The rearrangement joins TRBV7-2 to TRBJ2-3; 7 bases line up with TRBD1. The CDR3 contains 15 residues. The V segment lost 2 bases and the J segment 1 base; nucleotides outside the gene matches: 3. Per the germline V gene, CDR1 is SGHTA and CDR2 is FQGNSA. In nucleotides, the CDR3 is TGTGCCAGCAGCTTAAATACAGGGGGCACAGATACGCAGTATTTT. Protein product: CASSLNTGGTDTQYF.

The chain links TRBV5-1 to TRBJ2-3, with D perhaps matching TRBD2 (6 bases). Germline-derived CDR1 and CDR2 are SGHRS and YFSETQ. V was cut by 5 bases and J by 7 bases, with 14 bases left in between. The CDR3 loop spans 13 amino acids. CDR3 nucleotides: TGCGCCAGCAGGCTGGATAGCGGTAATACGCAGTATTTT. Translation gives CASRLDSGNTQYF. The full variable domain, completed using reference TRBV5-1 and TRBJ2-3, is KAGVTQTPRYLIKTRGQQVTLSCSPISGHRSVSWYQQTPGQGLQFLFEYFSETQRNKGNFPGRFSGRQFSNSRSEMNVSTLELGDSALYLCASRLDSGNTQYFGPGTRLTVL.

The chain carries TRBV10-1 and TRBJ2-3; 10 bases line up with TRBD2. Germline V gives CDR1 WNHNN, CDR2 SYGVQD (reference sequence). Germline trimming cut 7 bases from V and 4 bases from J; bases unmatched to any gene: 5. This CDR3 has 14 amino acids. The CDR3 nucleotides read TGCGCCAGCAAGAGCGGGAGGGCCTCAGATACGCAGTATTTT. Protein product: CASKSGRASDTQYF.

This CDR3 reads CASSPSVGWVFF. For the CDR3, the DNA is TGTGCCAGCAGTCCTAGTGTCGGTTGGGTGTTTTTT. This chain links TRBV28 with TRBJ1-4; D not certain. The CDR3 sequence is 12 residues long. V was clipped by 5 bases and J by 15 bases, with 16 bases between them. CDR1 and CDR2 from the germline V gene are MDHEN and SYDVKM.

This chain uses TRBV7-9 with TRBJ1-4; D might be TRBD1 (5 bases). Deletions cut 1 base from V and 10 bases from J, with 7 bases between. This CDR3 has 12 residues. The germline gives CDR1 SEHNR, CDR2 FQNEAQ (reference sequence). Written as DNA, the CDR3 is TGTGCCAGCAGCTTAGGGCAGGGAAAACTGTTTTTT. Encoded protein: CASSLGQGKLFF.

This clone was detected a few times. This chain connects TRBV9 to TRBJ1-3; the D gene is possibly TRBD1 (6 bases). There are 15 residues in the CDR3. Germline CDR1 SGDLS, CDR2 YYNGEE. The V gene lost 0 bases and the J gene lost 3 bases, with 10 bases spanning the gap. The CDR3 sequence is CASSVAPTGGNTIYF. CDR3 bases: TGTGCCAGCAGCGTAGCCCCGACAGGTGGAAACACCATATATTTT.